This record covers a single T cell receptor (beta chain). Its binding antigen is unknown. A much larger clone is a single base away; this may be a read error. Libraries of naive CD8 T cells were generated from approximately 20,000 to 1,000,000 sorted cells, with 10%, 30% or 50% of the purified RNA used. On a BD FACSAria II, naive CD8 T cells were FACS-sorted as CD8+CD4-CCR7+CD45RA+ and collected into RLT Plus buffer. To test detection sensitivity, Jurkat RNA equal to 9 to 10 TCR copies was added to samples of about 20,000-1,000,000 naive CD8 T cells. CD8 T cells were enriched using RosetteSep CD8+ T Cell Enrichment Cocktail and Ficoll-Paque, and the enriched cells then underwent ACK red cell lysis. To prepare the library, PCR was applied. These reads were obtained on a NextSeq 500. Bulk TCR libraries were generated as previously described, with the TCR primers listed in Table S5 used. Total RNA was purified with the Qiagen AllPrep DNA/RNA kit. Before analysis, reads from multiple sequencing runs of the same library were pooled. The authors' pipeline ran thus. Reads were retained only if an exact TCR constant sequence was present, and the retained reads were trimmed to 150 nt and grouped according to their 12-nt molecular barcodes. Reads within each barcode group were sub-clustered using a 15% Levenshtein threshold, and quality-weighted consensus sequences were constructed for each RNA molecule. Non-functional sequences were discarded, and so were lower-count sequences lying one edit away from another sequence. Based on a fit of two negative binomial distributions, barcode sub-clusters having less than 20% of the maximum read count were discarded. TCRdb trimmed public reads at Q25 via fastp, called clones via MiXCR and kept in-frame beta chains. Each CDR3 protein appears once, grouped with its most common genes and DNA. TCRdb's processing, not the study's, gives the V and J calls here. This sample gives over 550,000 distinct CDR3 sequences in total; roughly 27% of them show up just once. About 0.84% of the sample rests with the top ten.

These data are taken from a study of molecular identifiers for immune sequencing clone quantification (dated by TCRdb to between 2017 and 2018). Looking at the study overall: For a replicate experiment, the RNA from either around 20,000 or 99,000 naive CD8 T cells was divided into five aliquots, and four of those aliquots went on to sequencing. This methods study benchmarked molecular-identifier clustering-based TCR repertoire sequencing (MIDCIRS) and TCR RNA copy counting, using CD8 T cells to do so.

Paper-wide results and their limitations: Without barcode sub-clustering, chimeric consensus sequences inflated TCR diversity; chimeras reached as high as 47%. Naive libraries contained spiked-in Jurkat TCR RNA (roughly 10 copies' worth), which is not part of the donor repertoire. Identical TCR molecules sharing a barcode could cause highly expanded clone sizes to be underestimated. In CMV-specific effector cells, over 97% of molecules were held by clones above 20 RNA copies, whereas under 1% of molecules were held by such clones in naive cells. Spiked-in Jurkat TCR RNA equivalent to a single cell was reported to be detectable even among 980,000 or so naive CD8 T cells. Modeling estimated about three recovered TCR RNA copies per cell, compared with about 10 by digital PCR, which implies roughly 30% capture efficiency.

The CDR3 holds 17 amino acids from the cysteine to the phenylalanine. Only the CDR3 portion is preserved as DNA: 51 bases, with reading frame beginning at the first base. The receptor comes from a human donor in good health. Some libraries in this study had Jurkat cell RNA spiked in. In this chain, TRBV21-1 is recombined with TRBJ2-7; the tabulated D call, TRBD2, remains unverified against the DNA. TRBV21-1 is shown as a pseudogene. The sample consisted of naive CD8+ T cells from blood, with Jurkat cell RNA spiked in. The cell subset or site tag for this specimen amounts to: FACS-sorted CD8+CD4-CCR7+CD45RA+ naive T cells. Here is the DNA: TGTGCCAGCAGCAATAGAAGCGGCCAGGTTGCGGAAGAGGAGCAGTACTTC. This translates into CASSNRSGQVAEEEQYF.